This T cell receptor (beta chain) was found in a study of siplizumab effects on memory and regulatory T cells. Whole-study findings and limits: The authors mapped only a minor fraction of alloreactive clones to unstimulated subsets. Mappable alloreactive CD4+ clones came from Treg cells more than 60% of the time on average with siplizumab, against roughly 27% in controls. Siplizumab caused a significant drop in alloreactive sequences traceable to unstimulated CD4+ memory cells. It was never confirmed that proliferating Tregs from siplizumab cultures were suppressive.

Germline lookup yields CDR1 MNHEY and CDR2 SVGAGI. CDR3 size: 14 residues. V shed 5 bases and J 4 bases; nucleotides not matched to a gene: 3. Repertoires were generated with immunoSEQ multiplex PCR, while TCRdb's copy carries only in-frame clones and drops some. The table shows 85,000 to 95,000 clones, with 94% occurring only once. Of note for this clone: Its antigen remains unidentified.

The sequencing sample was made of non-Treg CD4+ T cells sorted from blood. This chain links TRBV6-5 with TRBJ2-2, with 8 bases fitting TRBD1. This receptor was obtained from a human donor in good health. For the CDR3, the DNA is TGTGCCAGCAGTCAAGACAGGGGCACCGGGGAGCTGTTTTTT. Amino acid sequence: CASSQDRGTGELFF.